The clone carrying this T cell receptor beta chain is a singleton in its sample. This CDR3 contains 16 residues. Germline values: CDR1 ENHRY, CDR2 SYGVKD. Trimming removed 7 bases from V and 5 bases from J; junction bases left unmatched: 10. In the original processing: The assay estimated nucleated cells by amplifying reference gene primers. The data were produced by immunoSEQ multiplex PCR, yet TCRdb's version contains in-frame clones alone and is incomplete. V and J calls plus clone size are reproduced from that table; the DNA served to infer D and trimming. The sample has around 40,000 clones, roughly 84% seen once. This sample is drawn from a study of blood T cell repertoires in COVID-19.

The clonotype originates from a human donor in a cohort sampled during active COVID-19. Sequenced input: peripheral blood. The V gene is TRBV10-3, the J gene TRBJ2-2, with 10 bases identical to TRBD1. CDR3 sequence: CAITRGTGDGTGELFF. The CDR3 DNA sequence: TGTGCCATCACACGGGGGACAGGGGATGGGACCGGGGAGCTGTTTTTT.